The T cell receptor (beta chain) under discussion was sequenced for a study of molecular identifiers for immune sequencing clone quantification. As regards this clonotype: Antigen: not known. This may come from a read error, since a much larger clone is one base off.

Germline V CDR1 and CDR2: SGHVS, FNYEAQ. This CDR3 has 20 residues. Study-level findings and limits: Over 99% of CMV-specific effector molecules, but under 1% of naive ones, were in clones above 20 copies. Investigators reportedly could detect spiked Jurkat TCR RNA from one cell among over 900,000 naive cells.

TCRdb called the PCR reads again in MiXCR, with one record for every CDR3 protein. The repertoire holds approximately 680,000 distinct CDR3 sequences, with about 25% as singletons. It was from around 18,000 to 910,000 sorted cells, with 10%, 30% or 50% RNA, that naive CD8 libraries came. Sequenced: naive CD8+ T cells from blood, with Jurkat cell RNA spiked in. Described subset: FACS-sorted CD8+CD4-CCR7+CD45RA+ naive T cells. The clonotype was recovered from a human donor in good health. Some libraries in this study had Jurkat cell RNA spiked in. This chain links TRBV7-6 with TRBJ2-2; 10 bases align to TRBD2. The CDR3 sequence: CTSSFGLLAGYVANTGELFF. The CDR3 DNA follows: TGTACCAGCAGCTTTGGATTACTAGCGGGATACGTCGCGAACACCGGGGAGCTGTTTTTT.